The entry that follows covers one T cell receptor beta chain sequence. This record belongs to a study of CDR3 diversity in severe acne. TCRdb re-derived calls from the PCR reads in MiXCR, one entry per CDR3 protein. Of some 90,000 distinct CDR3 sequences in the sample, 48% are singletons; the top ten hold around a tenth. Looked up from germline, CDR1 is DFQATT and CDR2 is SNEGSKA (reference sequence). Trimming removed 0 bases at V and 6 bases at J, with 13 bases between. The CDR3 has 14 amino acids. This TCR came from a male donor in good health, serving as a control. Input material: blood. This rearrangement joins TRBV20-1 to TRBJ2-3, with D maybe TRBD1 (6 bases). The CDR3, as DNA: TGCAGTGCTAGAGATGGGGGCAGGGCGGATACGCAGTATTTT. Its translation is CSARDGGRADTQYF.